Below, one T cell receptor beta chain is given with its context. The target antigen is unknown. Sequencing used immunoSEQ multiplex PCR; TCRdb keeps in-frame clones, though not all of them. The table includes 130,000 or so clones, 86% detected once. The sample is drawn from a study of T cell responses to AZD1222 COVID-19 vaccine. Study-level findings and limits: Scientists sampled the repertoires only once the peak T cell response had passed. Spike-specific TCR breadth and depth went up after people got two AZD1222 doses. Most donors were white British, females outnumbered males, and clonal diversity was possibly underestimated.

CDR3 length equals 16 residues. Germline V gene lookup returns CDR1 SNHLY and CDR2 FYNNEI. V was trimmed by 8 bases and J by 3 bases, leaving 23 bases between them. Specimen: peripheral blood, collected on day 0 of AZD1222 vaccination. This clonotype was obtained from an adult in good health. The V gene is TRBV2, the J gene TRBJ2-7; no reliable D call. The CDR3 DNA sequence: TGTGCCAGCGCTCCGCCGGCTAGGACCGGAATCTACGAGCAGTACTTC. This sequence encodes CASAPPARTGIYEQYF.